A selection of T cell receptor beta chains follows, all from one sample in a study of beta chain features in type 1 diabetes. Repertoires were generated with immunoSEQ multiplex PCR, while TCRdb's copy carries only in-frame clones and drops some. The sample includes fewer than 110,000 clones, 28% of them seen just once. Sequences were obtained from central memory CD4+ T cells from blood. The receptor set was obtained from a young woman with type 1 diabetes. Each CDR3 is given with its conserved first and last residue. D genes are given only for firm matches. Rows may omit the clone size; those that give it use once, few, many or a size class.

j_gene | d_gene | abundance | len | v_gene | CDR3nt | CDR3aa
TRBJ2-5 | TRBD2 | . | 15 | TRBV11-2 | TGTGCCAGCAGCCCGCGGGGGAGGGCGGGAGAGACCCAGTACTTC | CASSPRGRAGETQYF
TRBJ2-3 | TRBD2 | few | 19 | TRBV30 | TGTGCCTGGAGGGGGACCCCCTGGACTAGCGGGATAGGGGAAGATACGCAGTATTTT | CAWRGTPWTSGIGEDTQYF
TRBJ2-5 | . | . | 16 | TRBV7-8 | TGTGCCAGCAGCCCAGGACAGGGCGGGGGAAGCGGGGCCCAGTACTTC | CASSPGQGGGSGAQYF
TRBJ1-1 | TRBD1 | . | 14 | TRBV10-2 | TGCGCCAGCAGTGCCGGGACAGGGCACACTGAAGCTTTCTTT | CASSAGTGHTEAFF
TRBJ2-1 | . | few | 15 | TRBV6-6 | TGTGCCAGCAGTTATCTAGGGGCCAAAATCGATGAGCAGTTCTTC | CASSYLGAKIDEQFF
TRBJ2-1 | TRBD2 | . | 15 | TRBV7-2 | TGTGCCAGCAGCTTAGTCGAGACTAGCGGGAATGAGCAGTTCTTC | CASSLVETSGNEQFF
TRBJ2-1 | . | . | 12 | TRBV7-2 | TGTGCCAGCAGTTCCAACTACAATGAGCAGTTCTTC | CASSSNYNEQFF
TRBJ2-4 | TRBD1 | . | 16 | TRBV2 | TGTGCCAGCAGAAGAGACGGGACAGGGGGAGGGAACATTCAGTACTTC | CASRRDGTGGGNIQYF
TRBJ2-4 | TRBD1 | . | 13 | TRBV6-5 | TGTGCCAGCAGGGACAGGGTCAAAAACATTCAGTACTTC | CASRDRVKNIQYF
TRBJ1-2 | . | once | 14 | TRBV9 | TGTGCCAGCAGCGTAGTCGGTCAGGGTGATGGCTACACCTTC | CASSVVGQGDGYTF
TRBJ1-5 | . | . | 16 | TRBV7-9 | TGTGCCAGCAGCCGGGGGGGGCCCCAGAGCAATCAGCCCCAGCATTTT | CASSRGGPQSNQPQHF
TRBJ2-1 | . | few | 19 | TRBV23-1 | TGCGCCAGCAGTCCGCCCGGCGGGCTAGTTACACACTCCTACAATGAGCAGTTCTTC | CASSPPGGLVTHSYNEQFF
TRBJ2-1 | . | . | 16 | TRBV18 | TGTGCCAGCTCACCACAGGGGGAGGGGAAAAACAATGAGCAGTTCTTC | CASSPQGEGKNNEQFF
TRBJ2-7 | . | . | 14 | TRBV25-1 | TGTGCCAGCAGTGGGGTGGACAATCACTACGAGCAGTACTTC | CASSGVDNHYEQYF
TRBJ2-2 | . | . | 14 | TRBV30 | TGTGCCTGGAGTGTACCTTTTCGGGGCGGGGAGCTGTTTTTT | CAWSVPFRGGELFF
TRBJ2-5 | TRBD1 | few | 15 | TRBV11-2 | TGTGCCAGCAGCTTAGTTCCAGGGGGCACGGAGACCCAGTACTTC | CASSLVPGGTETQYF
TRBJ2-7 | . | . | 12 | TRBV6-5 | TGTGCCAGCTCCAGGGGAAACTACGAGCAGTACTTC | CASSRGNYEQYF
TRBJ1-2 | TRBD1 | few | 16 | TRBV11-2 | TGTGCCAGCAGCCCCGGCCCCGGGACAGCCTCCTATGGCTACACCTTC | CASSPGPGTASYGYTF
TRBJ2-5 | . | . | 15 | TRBV5-1 | TGCGCCAGCAGCCAAGGTTCAGGTTTTGGAGAGACCCAGTACTTC | CASSQGSGFGETQYF
TRBJ2-5 | . | few | 13 | TRBV7-2 | TGTGCCAGCAGCTTAGGAAGCCTAGAGACCCAGTACTTC | CASSLGSLETQYF
TRBJ2-3 | . | . | 15 | TRBV4-3 | TGCGCCAGCAGCCAAGACCCCTACCCCACAGATACGCAGTATTTT | CASSQDPYPTDTQYF
TRBJ1-5 | . | few | 14 | TRBV5-4 | TGTGCCAGCAGCTCGCAGGGAATAGATCAGCCCCAGCATTTT | CASSSQGIDQPQHF
TRBJ1-1 | TRBD1 | . | 13 | TRBV5-5 | TGTGCCAGCGGATCTTGGGACAGGGAAGAAGCTTTCTTT | CASGSWDREEAFF
TRBJ1-1 | . | . | 13 | TRBV7-2 | TGTGCCAGCAGCTCCGACAGGAACACTGAAGCTTTCTTT | CASSSDRNTEAFF
TRBJ2-5 | . | few | 14 | TRBV5-1 | TGCGCCAGCAGCCTCTCTAATTACCAAGAGACCCAGTACTTC | CASSLSNYQETQYF
TRBJ2-1 | TRBD2 | . | 16 | TRBV19 | TGTGCCAGTAGTATAGATCTAGCGGGAGGGTACGGCGAGCAGTTCTTC | CASSIDLAGGYGEQFF
TRBJ2-3 | . | . | 12 | TRBV18 | TGTGCCAGCTCACCAAAGGGGGATACGCAGTATTTT | CASSPKGDTQYF
TRBJ1-1 | . | . | 10 | TRBV30 | TGTGCCTGGATAACGGAGACAGCTTTCTTT | CAWITETAFF
TRBJ2-5 | TRBD1 | . | 13 | TRBV2 | TGTGCCAGCAGTCGGGACAGTCAAGAGACCCAGTACTTC | CASSRDSQETQYF
TRBJ2-4 | . | few | 12 | TRBV29-1 | TGCAGCGTTGACGACGGAGGTAACATTCAGTACTTC | CSVDDGGNIQYF
TRBJ2-1 | . | . | 13 | TRBV30 | TGTGCCTGGACATCAGGGAGGCGCAATGAGCAGTTCTTC | CAWTSGRRNEQFF
TRBJ2-1 | . | few | 15 | TRBV2 | TGTGCCAGCAGTGACGCAGGTGGTTCCTACAATGAGCAGTTCTTC | CASSDAGGSYNEQFF
TRBJ2-3 | . | . | 14 | TRBV28 | TGTGCCAGCAGTTTAGACAGGAACACAGATACGCAGTATTTT | CASSLDRNTDTQYF
TRBJ2-1 | TRBD2 | . | 16 | TRBV5-6 | TGTGCCAGCAGTCCGTGGACTAGCGGCTCCTACAATGAGCAGTTCTTC | CASSPWTSGSYNEQFF
TRBJ2-1 | . | . | 13 | TRBV9 | TGTGCCAGCAGCGTAGAAACATACAATGAGCAGTTCTTC | CASSVETYNEQFF
TRBJ2-7 | . | few | 10 | TRBV6-1 | TGTGCCAGCAGCTTCTACGAGCAGTACTTC | CASSFYEQYF
TRBJ2-1 | TRBD2 | few | 15 | TRBV18 | TGTGCCAGCTCAGAAGGACTAGCCAGAAACAATGAGCAGTTCTTC | CASSEGLARNNEQFF